This entry lists 18 T cell receptor beta chains sequenced from one sample in a study of blood T cells in healthy people across ages. For the second PCR, which ran for about 7 to 11 cycles, a sample-barcoded 5' primer and a J-beta primer mix were used. TCRdb re-called the 5' RACE reads through MiXCR, storing one row per CDR3 protein. The sample comprises under 2,000,000 distinct CDR3 sequences, less than 50% of which are singletons, and about 2.1% rests with the top ten. The sample was blood. These receptors were collected from a woman aged 40 to 49 in good health.

The chain recombines TRBV7-6 with TRBJ2-1; D is undetermined. Trimming removed 7 bases at V and 5 bases at J, with 18 bases between. The CDR3 consists of 15 residues. The germline V gene encodes CDR1 SGHVS and CDR2 FNYEAQ. CDR3 sequence (DNA): TGTGCCAGCACCCTTCGACACGACCCTAACAATGAGCAGTTCTTC. This sequence encodes CASTLRHDPNNEQFF.

The sample holds one count of this clonotype. The chain combines TRBV4-3 with TRBJ2-1; either TRBD1 or TRBD2 may fit D (5 bases each). This CDR3 is 17 amino acids long. The germline V and J ends were trimmed by 1 base and 5 bases, with 18 bases remaining between them. Germline assignment: CDR1 LGHNA and CDR2 YSLEER. CDR3 sequence: CASSQVGSGAKHNEQFF. DNA for the CDR3: TGCGCCAGCAGCCAAGTGGGATCCGGGGCTAAGCACAATGAGCAGTTCTTC.

The J gene is TRBJ1-5, the V gene TRBV7-2; D is possibly TRBD1 (5 bases). Trimming stripped 2 bases from V and 2 bases from J, with 10 bases between. This CDR3 spans 15 amino acids. Germline V gene sequence: CDR1 SGHTA, CDR2 FQGNSA. Written as DNA, the CDR3 is TGTGCCAGCAGCTTATTGGGAGGGGGCAATCAGCCCCAGCATTTT. Translated, it gives CASSLLGGGNQPQHF.

Turning to this clonotype: This could be a read error, since a much larger clone is one nucleotide away. The CDR3 is CASSHGGTSNEQFF. The CDR3 coding sequence is TGTGCCAGCAGCCATGGAGGGACCTCCAATGAGCAGTTCTTC. This chain uses TRBV12-3 or TRBV12-4 with TRBJ2-1; D might be TRBD2 (6 bases). This CDR3 comprises 14 residues. Trimming took 6 bases from V and 6 from J, leaving 15 bases between them.

The chain is built from TRBV7-2 and TRBJ2-7, with 13 bases identical to TRBD2. Germline V lookup: CDR1 SGHTA, CDR2 FQGNSA. This CDR3 spans 15 amino acids. The J segment lost 4 bases and the V segment lost 3 bases, leaving 3 bases of the junction unmatched. The CDR3 coding sequence is TGTGCCAGCAGCTTCAGACTAGCGGGGGGATACGAGCAGTACTTC. Translating it yields CASSFRLAGGYEQYF.

The chain links TRBV24-1 to TRBJ2-3; D is unclear. The CDR3 extends over 16 amino acids. The V gene lost 2 bases and the J gene lost 4 bases, with 15 bases spanning the gap. Germline V gene lookup returns CDR1 KGHDR and CDR2 SFDVKD. This CDR3 reads CATSDSVDGLADTQYF. The CDR3 DNA sequence: TGTGCCACCAGTGATTCGGTGGACGGATTAGCAGATACGCAGTATTTT.

This clonotype turned up a few times. The gene calls are TRBV4-3 and TRBJ2-3; D perhaps matches TRBD1 (6 bases). From germline, CDR1 is LGHNA and CDR2 YSLEER. This CDR3 spans 16 amino acids. Trimming took 0 bases from V and 1 from J, leaving 11 bases between them. The CDR3 DNA reads as TGCGCCAGCAGCCAAGATTGGTCAGGGGGCACAGATACGCAGTATTTT. It is translated as CASSQDWSGGTDTQYF.

The J gene is TRBJ2-4, the V gene TRBV5-6; the D gene is possibly TRBD2 (6 bases). The CDR3 runs 15 residues. The germline V gene encodes CDR1 SGHDT and CDR2 YYEEEE. V lost 4 bases and J 3 bases, leaving 14 bases between the germline ends. The CDR3 DNA is TGTGCCAGCAGCCCGGGGAATAGCGGCAAAAACATTCAGTACTTC. The encoded protein is CASSPGNSGKNIQYF.

This clonotype was found a few times. The rearrangement uses TRBV6-5 and TRBJ2-3; TRBD1 matches at 9 bases. Trimming cost V 6 bases and J 0 bases; bases outside gene matches: 4. This CDR3 has 15 residues. Germline-derived CDR1 and CDR2 are MNHEY and SVGAGI. The CDR3, as DNA: TGTGCCAGCAGAGGACAGGGGCGCAGCACAGATACGCAGTATTTT. Protein: CASRGQGRSTDTQYF.

This clonotype was recorded once. The V gene is TRBV27, the J gene TRBJ1-2; unclear D gene. The CDR3 has 14 amino acids. The V gene lost 0 bases and the J gene lost 8 bases, with 13 bases spanning the gap. Per the germline V gene, CDR1 is MNHEY and CDR2 is SMNVEV (reference sequence). As DNA, the CDR3 is TGTGCCAGCAGTTTATCGGCGGGCATAGGGGGCTACACCTTC. This gives the protein CASSLSAGIGGYTF.

This chain uses TRBV27 with TRBJ1-6; D is unclear. The V and J ends lost 4 bases and 4 bases respectively, with 14 bases between them. Germline loops: CDR1 MNHEY, CDR2 SMNVEV (reference sequence). This CDR3 has 16 residues. CDR3 DNA: TGTGCCAGCAGTTATCAAGCCGGGGATTATAATTCACCCCTCCACTTT. The encoded protein is CASSYQAGDYNSPLHF.

The chain uses TRBV27 and TRBJ1-6, with 8 positions matching TRBD1. There are 16 residues in the CDR3. Germline CDR1 reads MNHEY; CDR2 reads SMNVEV (reference sequence). V lost 5 bases to trimming and J lost 6 bases; unmatched junction nucleotides: 9. CDR3 sequence: CASSLQQGVPNSPLHF. CDR3 sequence (DNA): TGTGCCAGCAGTCTCCAACAGGGGGTCCCTAATTCACCCCTCCACTTT.

This clonotype turned up a few times. The gene calls are TRBV20-1 and TRBJ2-4; TRBD1 aligns across 9 bases. Judging by the DNA end, TRBJ2-7 fits better; the J call may be wrong. Germline lookup yields CDR1 DFQATT and CDR2 SNEGSKA (reference sequence). This CDR3 has 13 residues. The CDR3 loop is CSATRDRAYEQYF. The CDR3 DNA follows: TGCAGTGCTACCCGGGACAGGGCCTACGAGCAGTACTTC.

There are a few counts of this clonotype. This chain connects TRBV5-1 to TRBJ2-7, with TRBD1 matching 8 bases. Germline V CDR1 and CDR2: SGHRS, YFSETQ. This CDR3 has 16 residues. J was trimmed by 4 bases and V by 2 bases; bases with no gene match: 11. The CDR3 coding sequence is TGCGCCAGCAGCTTTAACCGGGACAGGAGAGTTTACGAGCAGTACTTC. It yields the protein CASSFNRDRRVYEQYF.

The chain has TRBV6-6 and TRBJ2-1, with TRBD1 matching 8 bases. The CDR3 is made up of 17 amino acids. Per the germline V gene, CDR1 is MNHNY and CDR2 is SVGAGI (reference sequence). V lost 0 bases, J lost 7 bases, and 11 bases stayed unmatched. The CDR3 loop reads CASSYSKGQGGGNEQFF. Here the CDR3 DNA reads TGTGCCAGCAGTTACTCGAAAGGACAGGGAGGAGGGAATGAGCAGTTCTTC.

This clonotype was observed a handful of times. The rearrangement uses TRBV7-9 and TRBJ2-2, with 7 bases that match TRBD1. CDR3 length equals 15 residues. CDR1 SEHNR and CDR2 FQNEAQ come from the germline V gene (reference sequence). Trimming at V came to 3 bases and at J to 0 bases, leaving 1 base not matched to a gene. The CDR3, as DNA: TGTGCCAGCAGCTTGGGACAGCCGAACACCGGGGAGCTGTTTTTT. Its translation: CASSLGQPNTGELFF.

This clonotype was seen more than once but under ten times. The chain's CDR3 is CSANLIGYEQYF. CDR3 bases: TGCAGTGCTAACCTTATTGGGTACGAGCAGTACTTC. V usage is TRBV20-1 and J usage is TRBJ2-7, with D unresolved. Trimming took off 4 bases at V and 4 bases at J, with 11 bases between the two ends. Germline V CDR1 and CDR2: DFQATT, SNEGSKA (reference sequence). The CDR3 spans 12 residues.

This clonotype appeared a few times. V and J are TRBV12-3 or TRBV12-4 and TRBJ2-4; D gene ambiguous. The V and J ends lost 1 base and 2 bases respectively, with 6 bases between them. CDR3 size: 14 residues. The CDR3 coding sequence is TGTGCCAGCAGTTTAGGAAGCTCCAAAAACATTCAGTACTTC. Protein product: CASSLGSSKNIQYF.